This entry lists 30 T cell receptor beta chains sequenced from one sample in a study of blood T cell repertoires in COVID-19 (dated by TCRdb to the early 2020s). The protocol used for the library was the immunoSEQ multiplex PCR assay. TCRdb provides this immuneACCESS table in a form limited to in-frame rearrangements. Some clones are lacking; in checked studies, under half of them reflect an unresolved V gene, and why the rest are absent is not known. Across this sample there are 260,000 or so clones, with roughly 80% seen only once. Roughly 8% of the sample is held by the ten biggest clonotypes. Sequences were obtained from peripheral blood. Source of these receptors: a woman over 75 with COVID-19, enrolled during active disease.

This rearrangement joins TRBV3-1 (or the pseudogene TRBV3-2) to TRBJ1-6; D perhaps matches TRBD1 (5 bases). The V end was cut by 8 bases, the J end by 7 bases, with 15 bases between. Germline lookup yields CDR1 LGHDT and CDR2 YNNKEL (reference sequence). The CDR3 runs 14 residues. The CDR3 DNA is TGTGCCAGCCGAGATCGGGGGGAAAATTCACCCCTCCACTTT. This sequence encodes CASRDRGENSPLHF.

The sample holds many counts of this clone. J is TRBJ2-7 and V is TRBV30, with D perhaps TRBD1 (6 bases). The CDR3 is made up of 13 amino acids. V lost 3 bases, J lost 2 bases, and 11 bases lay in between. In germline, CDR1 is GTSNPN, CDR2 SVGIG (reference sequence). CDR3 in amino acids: CAWSRGQTYEQYF. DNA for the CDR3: TGTGCCTGGAGCCGAGGACAGACCTACGAGCAGTACTTC.

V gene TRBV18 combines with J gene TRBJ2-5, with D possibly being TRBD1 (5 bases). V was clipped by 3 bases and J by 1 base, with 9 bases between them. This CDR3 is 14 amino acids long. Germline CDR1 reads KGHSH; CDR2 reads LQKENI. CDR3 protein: CASSPTVLQETQYF. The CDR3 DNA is TGTGCCAGCTCACCGACAGTGCTCCAAGAGACCCAGTACTTC.

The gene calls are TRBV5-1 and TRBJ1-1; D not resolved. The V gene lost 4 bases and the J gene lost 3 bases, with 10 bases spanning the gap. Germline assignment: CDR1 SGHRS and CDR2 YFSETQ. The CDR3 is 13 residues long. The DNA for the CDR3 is TGCGCCAGCAGCGTCATCTCGGACACTGAAGCTTTCTTT. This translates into CASSVISDTEAFF.

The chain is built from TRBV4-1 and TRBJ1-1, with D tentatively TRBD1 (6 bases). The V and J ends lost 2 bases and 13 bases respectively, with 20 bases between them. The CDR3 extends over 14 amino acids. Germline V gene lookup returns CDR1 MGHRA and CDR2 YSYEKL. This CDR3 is CASSQTRDTRIVFF. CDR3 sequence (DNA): TGCGCCAGCAGCCAAACCCGGGACACCCGTATAGTTTTCTTT.

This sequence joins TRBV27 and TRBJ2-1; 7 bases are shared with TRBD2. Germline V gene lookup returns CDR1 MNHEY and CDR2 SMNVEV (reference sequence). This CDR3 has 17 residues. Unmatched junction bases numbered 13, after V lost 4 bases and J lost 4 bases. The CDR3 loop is CASSSPGGSGPYNEQFF. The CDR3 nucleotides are TGTGCCAGCAGTTCCCCCGGGGGTAGCGGGCCATACAATGAGCAGTTCTTC.

For the CDR3, the DNA is TGTGCCAGCTCACCAGGTGTAGAGGGGGCTGAAGCTTTCTTT. As protein: CASSPGVEGAEAFF. This chain links TRBV18 with TRBJ1-1; maybe TRBD1 (6 bases). This CDR3 spans 14 amino acids. The V end was cut by 2 bases, the J end by 6 bases, with 13 bases between. CDR1 is KGHSH and CDR2 is LQKENI in the germline V gene.

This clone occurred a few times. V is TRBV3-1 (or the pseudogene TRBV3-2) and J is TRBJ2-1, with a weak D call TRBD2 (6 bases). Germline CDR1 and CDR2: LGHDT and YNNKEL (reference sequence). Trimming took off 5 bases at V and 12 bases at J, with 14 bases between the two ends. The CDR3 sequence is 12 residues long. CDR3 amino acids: CASSARERGQFF. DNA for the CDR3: TGTGCCAGCAGCGCGCGGGAACGGGGGCAGTTCTTC.

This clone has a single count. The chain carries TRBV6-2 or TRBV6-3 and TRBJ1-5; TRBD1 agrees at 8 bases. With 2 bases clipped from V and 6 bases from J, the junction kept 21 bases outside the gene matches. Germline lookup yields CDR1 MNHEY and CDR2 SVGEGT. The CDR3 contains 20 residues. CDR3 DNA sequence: TGTGCCAGCAGTTACCGGGGTTGGGGCAGGGGGCAGCGGGCCGGTCAGCCCCAGCATTTT. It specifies CASSYRGWGRGQRAGQPQHF.

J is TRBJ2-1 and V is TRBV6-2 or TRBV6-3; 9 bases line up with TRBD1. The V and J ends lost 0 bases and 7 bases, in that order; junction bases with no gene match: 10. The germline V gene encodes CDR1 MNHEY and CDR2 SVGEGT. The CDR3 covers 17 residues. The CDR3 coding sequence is TGTGCCAGCAGTTACTCGACAACAGGGGGCACCAGAAATGAGCAGTTCTTC. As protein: CASSYSTTGGTRNEQFF.

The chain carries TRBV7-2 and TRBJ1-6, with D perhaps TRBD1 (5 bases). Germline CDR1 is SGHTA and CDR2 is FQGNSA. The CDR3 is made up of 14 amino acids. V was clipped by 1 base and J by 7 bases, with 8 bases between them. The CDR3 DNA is TGTGCCAGCAGCTTAGGTTGGGGCAATTCACCCCTCCACTTT. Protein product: CASSLGWGNSPLHF.

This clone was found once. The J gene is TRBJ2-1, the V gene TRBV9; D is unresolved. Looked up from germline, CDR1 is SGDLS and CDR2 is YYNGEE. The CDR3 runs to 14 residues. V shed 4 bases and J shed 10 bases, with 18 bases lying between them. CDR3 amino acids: CASSPDMWATEQFF. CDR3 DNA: TGTGCCAGCAGCCCCGACATGTGGGCAACGGAGCAGTTCTTC.

The CDR3 DNA reads TGCGCCAGCAGTTTCGACAACTCTGGAAACACCATATATTTT. This codes for CASSFDNSGNTIYF. The chain uses TRBV5-1 and TRBJ1-3, with D unclear. Germline V gene sequence: CDR1 SGHRS, CDR2 YFSETQ. This CDR3 contains 14 residues. V lost 5 bases and J 0 bases, leaving 9 bases between the germline ends.

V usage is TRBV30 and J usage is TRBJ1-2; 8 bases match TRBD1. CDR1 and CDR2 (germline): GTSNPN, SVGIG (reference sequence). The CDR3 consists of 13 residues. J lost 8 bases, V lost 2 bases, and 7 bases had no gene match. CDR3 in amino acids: CAWSPGQERGYTF. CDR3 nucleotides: TGTGCCTGGAGTCCGGGACAGGAACGCGGCTACACCTTC.

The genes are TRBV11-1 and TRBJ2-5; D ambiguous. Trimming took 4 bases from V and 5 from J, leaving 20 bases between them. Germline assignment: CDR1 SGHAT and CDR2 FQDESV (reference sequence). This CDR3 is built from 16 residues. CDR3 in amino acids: CASSSDLRATGETQYF. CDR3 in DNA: TGTGCCAGCAGCTCCGACCTAAGAGCCACCGGGGAGACCCAGTACTTC.

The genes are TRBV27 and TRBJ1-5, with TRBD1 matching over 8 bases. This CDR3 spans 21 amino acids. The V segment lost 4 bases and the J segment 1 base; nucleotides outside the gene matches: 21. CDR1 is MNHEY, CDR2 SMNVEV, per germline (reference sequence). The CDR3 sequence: CASSSQVQPGQGAWSNQPQHF. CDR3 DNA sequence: TGTGCCAGCAGTTCCCAGGTTCAGCCTGGACAGGGTGCCTGGAGCAATCAGCCCCAGCATTTT.

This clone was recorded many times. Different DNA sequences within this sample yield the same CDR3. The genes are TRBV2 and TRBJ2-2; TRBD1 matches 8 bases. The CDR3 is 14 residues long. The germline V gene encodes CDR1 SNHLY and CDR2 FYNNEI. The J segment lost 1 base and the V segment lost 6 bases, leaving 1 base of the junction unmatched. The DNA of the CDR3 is TGTGCCAGCAGGGACAGGGTGAACACCGGGGAGCTGTTTTTT. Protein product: CASRDRVNTGELFF.

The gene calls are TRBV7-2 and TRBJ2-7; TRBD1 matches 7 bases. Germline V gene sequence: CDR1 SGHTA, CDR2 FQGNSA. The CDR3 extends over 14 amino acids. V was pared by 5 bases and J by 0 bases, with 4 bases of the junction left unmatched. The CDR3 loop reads CASSLQGNSYEQYF. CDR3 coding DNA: TGTGCCAGCAGCCTACAGGGGAACTCCTACGAGCAGTACTTC.

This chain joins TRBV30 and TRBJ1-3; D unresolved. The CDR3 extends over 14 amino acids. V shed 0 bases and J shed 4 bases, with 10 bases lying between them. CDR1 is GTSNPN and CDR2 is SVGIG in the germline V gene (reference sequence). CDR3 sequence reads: CAWSVPGLGNTIYF. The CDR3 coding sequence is TGTGCCTGGAGTGTTCCAGGCCTGGGAAACACCATATATTTT.

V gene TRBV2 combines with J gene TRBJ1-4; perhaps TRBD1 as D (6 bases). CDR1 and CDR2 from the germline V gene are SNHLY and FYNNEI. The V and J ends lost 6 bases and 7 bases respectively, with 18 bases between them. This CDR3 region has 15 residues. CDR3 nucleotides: TGTGCCAGCAGCCTTCGGAGTGGGGGCGCTGAAAAACTGTTTTTT. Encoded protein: CASSLRSGGAEKLFF.

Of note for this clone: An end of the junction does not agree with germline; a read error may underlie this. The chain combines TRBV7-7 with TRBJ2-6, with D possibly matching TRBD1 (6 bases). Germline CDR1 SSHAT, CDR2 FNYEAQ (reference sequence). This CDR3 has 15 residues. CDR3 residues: CASSSQQGGANVLTF. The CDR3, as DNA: TGTGCTAGCAGCTCGCAACAGGGAGGGGCCAACGTCCTGACTTTC.

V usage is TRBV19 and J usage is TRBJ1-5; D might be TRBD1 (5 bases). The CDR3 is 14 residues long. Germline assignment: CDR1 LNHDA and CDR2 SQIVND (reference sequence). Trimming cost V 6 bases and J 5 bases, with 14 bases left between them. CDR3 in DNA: TGTGCCAGTAGGATGTTCGGGGGGGATCAGCCCCAGCATTTT. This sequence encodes CASRMFGGDQPQHF.

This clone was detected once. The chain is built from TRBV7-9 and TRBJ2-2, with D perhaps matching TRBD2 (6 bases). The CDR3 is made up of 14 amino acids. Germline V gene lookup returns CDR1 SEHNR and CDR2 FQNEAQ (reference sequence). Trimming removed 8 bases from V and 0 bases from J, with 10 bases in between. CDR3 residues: CASGGETNTGELFF. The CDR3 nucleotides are TGTGCCAGCGGAGGGGAAACGAACACCGGGGAGCTGTTTTTT.

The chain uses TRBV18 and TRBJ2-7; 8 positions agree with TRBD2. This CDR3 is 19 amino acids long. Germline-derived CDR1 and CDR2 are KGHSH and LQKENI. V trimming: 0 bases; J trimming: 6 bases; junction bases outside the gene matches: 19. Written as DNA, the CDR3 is TGTGCCAGCTCACCACCCGTGTCCGGGGGGGGCGGGAGATTCGGCGAGCAGTACTTC. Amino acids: CASSPPVSGGGGRFGEQYF.

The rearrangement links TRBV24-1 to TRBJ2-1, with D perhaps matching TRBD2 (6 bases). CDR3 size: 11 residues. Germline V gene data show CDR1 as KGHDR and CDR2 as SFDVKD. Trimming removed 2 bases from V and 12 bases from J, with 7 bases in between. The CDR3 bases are TGTGCCACCAGTGATTGGGACTGGCAGTTCTTC. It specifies CATSDWDWQFF.

The CDR3 region is CATSSDRGIYNEQFF. DNA for the CDR3: TGTGCCACCAGCAGCGACAGGGGAATTTACAATGAGCAGTTCTTC. The chain combines TRBV15 with TRBJ2-1, with 8 bases fitting TRBD1. The CDR3 runs to 15 residues. Germline lookup yields CDR1 LNHNV and CDR2 YYDKDF (reference sequence). Unmatched junction bases numbered 5, after V lost 3 bases and J lost 4 bases.

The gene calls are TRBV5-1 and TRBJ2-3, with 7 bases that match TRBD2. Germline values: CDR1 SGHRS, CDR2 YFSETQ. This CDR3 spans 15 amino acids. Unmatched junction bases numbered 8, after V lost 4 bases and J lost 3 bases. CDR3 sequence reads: CASSLAGDLTDTQYF. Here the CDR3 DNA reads TGCGCCAGCAGCCTCGCGGGAGATCTGACAGATACGCAGTATTTT.

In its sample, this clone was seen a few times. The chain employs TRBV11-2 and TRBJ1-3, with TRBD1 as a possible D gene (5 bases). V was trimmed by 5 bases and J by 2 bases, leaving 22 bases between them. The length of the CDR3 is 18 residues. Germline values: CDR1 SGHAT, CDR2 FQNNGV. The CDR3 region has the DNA TGTGCCAGCAGCGAGATCCGTGGGAGGGGTCCTACTGGAAACACCATATATTTT. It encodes CASSEIRGRGPTGNTIYF.

The CDR3 bases are TGTGCCAGCAGCTTCTTTAGCGGGAGAGGCGACGAGCAGTACTTC. Encoded protein: CASSFFSGRGDEQYF. The chain is built from TRBV7-8 and TRBJ2-7; 9 nucleotides agree with TRBD2. Germline V gives CDR1 SGHVS, CDR2 FQNEAQ. V dropped 3 bases and J dropped 5; count of bases not matched to a gene: 8. The CDR3 is made up of 15 amino acids.

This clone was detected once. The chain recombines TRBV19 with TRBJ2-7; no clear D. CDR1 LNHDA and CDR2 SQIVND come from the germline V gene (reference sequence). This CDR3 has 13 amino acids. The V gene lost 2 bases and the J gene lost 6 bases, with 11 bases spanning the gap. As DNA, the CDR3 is TGTGCCAGTAGTATAAAGGAAGGCGGCGAGCAGTACTTC. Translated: CASSIKEGGEQYF.